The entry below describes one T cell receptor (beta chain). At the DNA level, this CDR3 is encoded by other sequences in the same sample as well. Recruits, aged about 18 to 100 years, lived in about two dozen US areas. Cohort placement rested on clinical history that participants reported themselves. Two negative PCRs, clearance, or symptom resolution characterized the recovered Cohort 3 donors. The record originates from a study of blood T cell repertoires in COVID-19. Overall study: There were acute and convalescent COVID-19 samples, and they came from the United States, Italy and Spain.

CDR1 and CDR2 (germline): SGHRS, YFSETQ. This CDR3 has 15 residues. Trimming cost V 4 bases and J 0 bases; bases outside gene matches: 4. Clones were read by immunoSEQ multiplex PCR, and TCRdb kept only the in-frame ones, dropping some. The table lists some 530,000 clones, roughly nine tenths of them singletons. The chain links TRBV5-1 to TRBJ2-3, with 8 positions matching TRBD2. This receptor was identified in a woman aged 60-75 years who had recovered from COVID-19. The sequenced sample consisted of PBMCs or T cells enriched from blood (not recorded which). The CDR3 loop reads CASSLSGASTDTQYF. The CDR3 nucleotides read TGCGCCAGCAGCCTTAGCGGGGCTAGCACAGATACGCAGTATTTT.